This T cell receptor beta chain was sequenced for a study of blood T cell repertoires in COVID-19. Background on the study: Whether acute or convalescent, the COVID-19 samples came from the United States, Italy and Spain. PBMCs, B-cell-depleted T cells, or T cells provided the cDNA or gDNA that made up the material.

Unmatched junction bases numbered 13, after V lost 5 bases and J lost 1 base. The germline CDR1 and CDR2 sequences are SGHVS and FQNEAQ. There are 17 residues in the CDR3. Clones were read by immunoSEQ multiplex PCR, and TCRdb kept only the in-frame ones, dropping some. The sample contains about 120,000 clones, roughly nine tenths of which appear only once. The receptor was isolated from a man between 65 and 85 years old with active or convalescent COVID-19. V gene TRBV7-8 combines with J gene TRBJ2-5; TRBD1 agrees at 7 bases. Sample: peripheral blood. The CDR3 nucleotides read TGTGCCAGCAGCCCCCCCTGGGGTAGGGGGCGCCAAGAGACCCAGTACTTC. It yields the protein CASSPPWGRGRQETQYF.